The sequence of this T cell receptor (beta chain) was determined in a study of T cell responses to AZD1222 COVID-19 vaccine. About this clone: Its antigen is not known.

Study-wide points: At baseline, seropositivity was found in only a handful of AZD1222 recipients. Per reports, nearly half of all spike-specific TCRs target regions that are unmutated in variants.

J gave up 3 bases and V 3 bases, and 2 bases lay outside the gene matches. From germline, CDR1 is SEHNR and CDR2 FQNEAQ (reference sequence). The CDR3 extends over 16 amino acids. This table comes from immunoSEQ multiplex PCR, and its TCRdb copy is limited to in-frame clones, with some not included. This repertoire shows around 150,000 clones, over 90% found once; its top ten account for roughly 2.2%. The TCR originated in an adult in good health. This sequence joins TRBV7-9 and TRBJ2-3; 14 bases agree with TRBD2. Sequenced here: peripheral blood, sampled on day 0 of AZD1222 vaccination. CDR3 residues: CASSLGLAGVTDTQYF. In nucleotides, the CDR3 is TGTGCCAGCAGCTTGGGACTAGCGGGAGTGACAGATACGCAGTATTTT.